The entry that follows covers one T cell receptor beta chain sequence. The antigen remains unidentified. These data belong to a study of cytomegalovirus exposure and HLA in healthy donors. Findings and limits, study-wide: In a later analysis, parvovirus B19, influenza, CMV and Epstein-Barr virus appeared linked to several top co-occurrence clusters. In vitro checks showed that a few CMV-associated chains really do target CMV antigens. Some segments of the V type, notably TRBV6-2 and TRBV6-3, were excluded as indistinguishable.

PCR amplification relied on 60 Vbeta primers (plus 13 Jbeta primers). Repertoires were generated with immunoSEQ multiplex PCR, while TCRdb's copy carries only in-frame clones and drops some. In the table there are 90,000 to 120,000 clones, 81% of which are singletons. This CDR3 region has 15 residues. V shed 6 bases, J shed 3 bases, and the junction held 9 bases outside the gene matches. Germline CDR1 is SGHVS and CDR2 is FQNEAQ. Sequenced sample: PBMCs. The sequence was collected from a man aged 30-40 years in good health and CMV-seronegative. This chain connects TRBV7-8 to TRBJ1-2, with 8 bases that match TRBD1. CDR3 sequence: CASSIRAGGDYGYTF. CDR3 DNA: TGTGCCAGCAGTATCCGGGCAGGGGGCGACTATGGCTACACCTTC.